Below, one TCR beta chain is given with its context. Its antigen is unknown. The CDR3 sequence is 15 residues long. Germline V CDR1 and CDR2: WNHNN, SYGVQD (reference sequence). The V gene end was trimmed by 6 bases and the J gene end by 4 bases; junction bases not matched to a gene: 10. The data originate from a study of T cell responses to AZD1222 COVID-19 vaccine. Study-level information: Pooled in the analysis were second doses at about 4 or about 12 weeks. Study-level results: A rise in Spike-specific TCR breadth and depth followed two AZD1222 doses. Donors, mostly white British, included more females; clonal diversity was possibly underestimated. Unmutated variant regions are reportedly targeted by nearly half of spike-specific TCRs.

Here immunoSEQ multiplex PCR was the method, and the copy in TCRdb shows in-frame clones only, minus some. The top ten hold about 20% of the sample, which has 90,000 to 120,000 clones, under 95% seen once. Material: peripheral blood, obtained on day 0 of AZD1222 vaccination. V gene TRBV10-1 combines with J gene TRBJ2-7; 9 nucleotides align to TRBD1. The origin of this receptor is an adult in good health. The CDR3 DNA reads TGCGCCAGCAGCCCGAGCCGGGACAGGGAATACGAGCAGTACTTC. Protein sequence: CASSPSRDREYEQYF.